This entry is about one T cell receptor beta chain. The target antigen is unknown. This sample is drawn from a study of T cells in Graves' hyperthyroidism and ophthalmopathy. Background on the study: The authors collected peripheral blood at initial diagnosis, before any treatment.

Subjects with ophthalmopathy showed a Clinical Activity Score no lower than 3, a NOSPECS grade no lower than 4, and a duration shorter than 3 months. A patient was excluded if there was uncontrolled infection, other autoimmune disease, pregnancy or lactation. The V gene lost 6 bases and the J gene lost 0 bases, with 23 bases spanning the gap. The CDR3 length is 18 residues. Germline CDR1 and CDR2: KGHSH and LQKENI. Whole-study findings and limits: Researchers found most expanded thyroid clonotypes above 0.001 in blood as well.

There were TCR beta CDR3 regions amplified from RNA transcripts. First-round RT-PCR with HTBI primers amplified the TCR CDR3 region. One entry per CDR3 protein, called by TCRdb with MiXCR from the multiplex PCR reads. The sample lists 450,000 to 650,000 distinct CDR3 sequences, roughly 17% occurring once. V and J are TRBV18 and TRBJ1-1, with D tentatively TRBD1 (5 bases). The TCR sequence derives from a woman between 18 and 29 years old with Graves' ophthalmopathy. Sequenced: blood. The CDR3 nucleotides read TGTGCCAGCTCCCTCCGAGGGCAGGGTGATCTCATGAACACTGAAGCTTTCTTT. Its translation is CASSLRGQGDLMNTEAFF.